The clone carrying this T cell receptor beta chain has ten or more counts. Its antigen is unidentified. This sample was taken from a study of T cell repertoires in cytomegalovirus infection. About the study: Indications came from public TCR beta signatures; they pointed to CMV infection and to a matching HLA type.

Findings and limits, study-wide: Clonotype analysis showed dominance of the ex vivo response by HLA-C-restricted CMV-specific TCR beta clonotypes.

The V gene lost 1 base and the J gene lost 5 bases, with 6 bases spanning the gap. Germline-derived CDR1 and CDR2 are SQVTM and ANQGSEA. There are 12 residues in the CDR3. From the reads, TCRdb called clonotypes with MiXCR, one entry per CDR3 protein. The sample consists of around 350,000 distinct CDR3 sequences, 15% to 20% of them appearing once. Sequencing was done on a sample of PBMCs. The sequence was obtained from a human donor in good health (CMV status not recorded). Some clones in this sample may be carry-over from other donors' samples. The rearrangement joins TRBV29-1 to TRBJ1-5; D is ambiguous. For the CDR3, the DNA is TGCAGCGTTGAAGGGGTGGATCAGCCCCAGCATTTT. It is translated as CSVEGVDQPQHF. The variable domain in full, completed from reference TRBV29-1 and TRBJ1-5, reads SAVISQKPSRDICQRGTSLTIQCQVDSQVTMMFWYRQQPGQSLTLIATANQGSEATYESGFVIDKFPISRPNLTFSTLTVSNMSPEDSSIYLCSVEGVDQPQHFGDGTRLSIL.